This T cell receptor (beta chain) was captured in a study of cytomegalovirus exposure and HLA in healthy donors (dated by TCRdb to the late 2010s). For the wider study: A later analysis indicated that the 120 validation repertoires were generated on the platform also employed for the 700 or so repertoires of the first cohort. The study was designed to test whether signatures of past pathogen exposure could be identified by cataloging public T cell receptors. Along with the approximately 620-subject first cohort, a separate validation cohort of approximately 110 different subjects was used. High-throughput TCR immunosequencing, statistical association of individual TCRs with disease status, and machine learning were combined to predict cytomegalovirus infection status. Summary of the overall study and its limitations: Of the cluster scores, approximately 94% were above 0 in a later analysis, which found that TCRs clustered in the first cohort also tended to co-occur in the approximately 130 validation repertoires. A total of roughly 160 TCR beta chains were listed by the study as associated with cytomegalovirus. A few of the identified cytomegalovirus-associated TCR beta chains were confirmed in vitro to be specific for cytomegalovirus antigens. The classifier was reported to diagnose cytomegalovirus status with high specificity and sensitivity in both the original and validation cohorts. Most TCR sequences were seen in very few donors, while some public TCRs were found in many individuals. It was suggested by the authors that the approach could potentially be generalized to other disease states and immunological phenotypes. All 120 or so repertoires were used to score co-occurrence in the validation cohort in a later analysis, because that analysis had no HLA typing for the cohort.

Notes on this clone: The antigen this receptor binds is unknown. Base qualities are not provided; no much larger clone lies one nucleotide away.

The germline V gene yields MDHEN for CDR1 and SYDVKM for CDR2. Spanning cysteine to phenylalanine, the CDR3 consists of 11 amino acids. Of the read, only the CDR3 DNA is kept; its 33 bases are in frame from base 1. V is cut back by 5 bases and J by 13 bases, with 6 bases in the junction unmatched. The protocol used for the library was the immunoSEQ multiplex PCR assay. The authors' pipeline ran thus. A statistical classification framework was developed to diagnose cytomegalovirus status using the catalog of TCR beta chain sequences. TCRdb took over this immuneACCESS table, retaining in-frame rearrangements with V and J assigned. Such tables are incomplete; in checked studies, under half of the missing clones stem from an unresolved V gene, and the remainder is unexplained. V and J calls plus clone size are reproduced from that table; the DNA served to infer D and trimming. The sample profile shows around 98,000 clones; roughly nine tenths of them were found once. Roughly 4% of the sample is held by the ten biggest clonotypes.

Separate from the approximately 700-subject first cohort, the validation cohort of roughly 120 subjects was the group to which the donors belonged. The receptor comes from a woman in her 30s in good health and CMV-seronegative. Rearrangement joined TRBV28 to TRBJ1-2; the central 8 bases match TRBD1. The specimen sequenced was PBMCs. The DNA sequence is as follows: TGTGCCAGCAGTCCGCAGGGGGCGGGCACCTTC. The encoded protein is CASSPQGAGTF.